This T cell receptor (beta chain) originates from a study of blood T cell repertoires in COVID-19. Study as a whole: The United States, Italy and Spain provided the acute and convalescent COVID-19 samples.

This clone was seen a single time. In the authors' workflow: Researchers report that nucleated cell counts were estimated from reference gene primer amplification. TCRdb's table, derived via immunoSEQ multiplex PCR, lists solely in-frame clones and lacks some. Clonal size and the V and J genes are those of that table, whereas D and trimming came from the DNA. The sample consists of some 120,000 clones, approximately 83% of them appearing once. Germline lookup yields CDR1 MNHEY and CDR2 SVGEGT. This CDR3 is built from 13 residues. With 2 bases removed from V and 12 bases from J, the gap between germline ends came to 14 bases.

The J gene is TRBJ2-1, the V gene TRBV6-2 or TRBV6-3, with no clear D. The receptor was derived from a woman between 45 and 65 years old who had recovered from COVID-19. Input material: peripheral blood. The CDR3 DNA follows: TGTGCCAGCAGTTACACCCCCCTAGGTCTGCAGTTCTTC. This sequence encodes CASSYTPLGLQFF.